The present T cell receptor (beta chain) was sequenced within a study of PD-1 blockade in classical Hodgkin lymphoma. Brentuximab vedotin exposure varied among the patients, all of whom had relapsed after autologous stem cell transplantation. Only in-frame clones appear in the TCRdb table, and some are missing; sequencing was by immunoSEQ multiplex PCR. The sample consists of about 24,000 clones, 69% of them appearing once. Study conclusions and caveats: Those patients who began receiving nivolumab less than 1 year after ASCT had lower diversity, and they were excluded.

Germline CDR1 is ENHRY and CDR2 is SYGVKD. The CDR3 length is 14 residues. V gave up 8 bases and J gave up 4 bases; unmatched junction bases: 7. To note about this clone: The antigen remains unidentified.

Sequencing used peripheral blood mononuclear cells (PBMCs), obtained at baseline. The chain recombines TRBV10-3 with TRBJ1-2, with 10 bases that match TRBD1. The source of this sequence is a human donor with classical Hodgkin lymphoma. Here the CDR3 reads CAIGGDRGIYGYTF. DNA of the CDR3: TGTGCCATCGGCGGGGACAGGGGAATCTATGGCTACACCTTC.